The source of this T cell receptor beta chain is a study of CD8 T cells in Susac syndrome. The study's findings and limits: Clonal expansion was present among Susac CD8+ cells. This expansion reached its peak in TEMRA cells and in active patients. The authors found around 17 Susac-specific public clones in total CD8+ repertoires and roughly five in CD8+ TEMRA repertoires.

A note on this clonotype: Its target is unknown.

J lost 7 bases, V lost 10 bases, and 14 bases had no gene match. Germline loops: CDR1 MNHEY, CDR2 SVGAGI. The CDR3 runs to 15 residues. Purification of the CD8+ and CD4+ T cells relied on negative isolation, and TEMRA cells underwent FACS enrichment. The RNA input was about 0.5 to 1 ug, and it was reverse transcribed with random hexamers. Coverage of TCR beta CDR3 amplification by immunoSEQ multiplex PCR extended to 54 Vbeta and 13 Jbeta. Each CDR3 protein is one row after TCRdb ran MiXCR on the immunoSEQ multiplex PCR reads. The sample contains 85,000 to 120,000 distinct CDR3 sequences, roughly 94% of which appear only once.

Material for sequencing was CD8+ T cells from PBMCs. The J gene is TRBJ2-1, the V gene TRBV6-5; 9 nucleotides line up with TRBD2. The source is a human donor with Susac syndrome. CDR3 protein: CANRVGGGALNEQFF. The CDR3 DNA reads TGTGCCAACAGGGTTGGCGGGGGGGCCTTGAATGAGCAGTTCTTC.